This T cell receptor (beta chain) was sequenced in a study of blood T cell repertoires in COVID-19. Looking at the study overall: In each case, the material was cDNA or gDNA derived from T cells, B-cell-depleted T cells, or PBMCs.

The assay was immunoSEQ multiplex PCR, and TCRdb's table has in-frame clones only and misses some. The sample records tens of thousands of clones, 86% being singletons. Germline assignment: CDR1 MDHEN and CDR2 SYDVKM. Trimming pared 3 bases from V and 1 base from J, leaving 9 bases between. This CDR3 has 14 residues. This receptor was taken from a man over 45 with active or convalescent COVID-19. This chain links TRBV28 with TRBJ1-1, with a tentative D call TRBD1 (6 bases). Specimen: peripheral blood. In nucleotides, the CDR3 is TGTGCCAGCAGTTTGCCGGGACAGAACACTGAAGCTTTCTTT. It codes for CASSLPGQNTEAFF.